The rows below give T cell receptor beta chains drawn from one sample of a study of PD-1 blockade in mismatch repair-deficient tumors. Repertoires were generated with immunoSEQ multiplex PCR, while TCRdb's copy carries only in-frame clones and drops some. The sample consists of approximately 51,000 clones, more than 65% of them appearing once. Sequencing used peripheral blood, obtained approximately 18 weeks after starting pembrolizumab. The receptors here all came from an adult with mismatch repair-deficient cancer. Both conserved end residues are part of each CDR3.

j_call cdr3_length v_call cdr3_aa
TRBJ2-1 18 TRBV5-6 CASSLAGLGLASVNEQFF
TRBJ2-7 16 TRBV5-4 CASSLGLAGAPHEQYF
TRBJ1-4 14 TRBV6-6 CASSSGTVNEKLFF
TRBJ2-5 12 TRBV29-1 CSVVGGGETQYF
TRBJ2-1 19 TRBV7-2 CASSWSGTSGSGGYNEQFF
TRBJ2-7 13 TRBV5-1 CASSLYELYEQYF
TRBJ1-3 15 TRBV11-2 CASSLDRVAGNTIYF
TRBJ1-4 16 TRBV18 CASSGKTVATNEKLFF
TRBJ2-5 13 TRBV7-8 CASSLATQETQYF
TRBJ1-1 16 TRBV7-8 CASSLIRRQGGTEAFF
TRBJ2-7 13 TRBV9 CASSVGLAHEQYF
TRBJ2-1 10 TRBV29-1 CSGRNNEQFF
TRBJ2-7 15 TRBV14 CASSLWDSSSYEQYF
TRBJ1-1 14 TRBV14 CASSQDGGVTEAFF
TRBJ1-4 16 TRBV11-2 CASSRPPGGNNEKLFF
TRBJ1-1 14 TRBV19 CASSINRANTEAFF
TRBJ2-1 14 TRBV27 CASSLRRDGNEQFF
TRBJ2-5 11 TRBV29-1 CSVDTGGTQYF
TRBJ1-1 14 TRBV6-6 CASSYGNLRTEAFF
TRBJ1-4 13 TRBV19 CASSGQGNEKLFF
TRBJ2-1 15 TRBV5-4 CASSHGAGGYNEQFF
TRBJ2-1 14 TRBV10-2 CASSESPGNNEQFF
TRBJ2-1 14 TRBV10-2 CASSVGQRNNEQFF
TRBJ2-1 15 TRBV5-1 CASSLSGGRYNEQFF
TRBJ1-1 13 TRBV4-3 CASSQDPWTEAFF
TRBJ1-1 11 TRBV27 CASSQGTEAFF
TRBJ2-7 18 TRBV7-9 CASSPSAGRSRGAYEQYF
TRBJ2-3 16 TRBV2 CASIRELAGVPDTQYF
TRBJ1-1 13 TRBV11-2 CASSLGLGRGAFF
TRBJ2-1 16 TRBV25-1 CASSDTTLRTVHEQFF
TRBJ2-1 15 TRBV7-3 CASSPTTSGRGGQFF
TRBJ1-1 18 TRBV6-8 CASSYSVSGTGTCIEAFF
TRBJ1-2 15 TRBV5-1 CASSLGAHSNYGYTF
TRBJ1-4 18 TRBV11-2 CASSLGHTLKETNEKLFF
TRBJ2-5 15 TRBV19 CASSFGTGYQETQYF
TRBJ1-1 15 TRBV13 CASSLARDRATEAFF
TRBJ1-1 14 TRBV5-1 CASSVDRGGDEAFF
TRBJ1-1 14 TRBV29-1 CSVDSVLGDTEAFF